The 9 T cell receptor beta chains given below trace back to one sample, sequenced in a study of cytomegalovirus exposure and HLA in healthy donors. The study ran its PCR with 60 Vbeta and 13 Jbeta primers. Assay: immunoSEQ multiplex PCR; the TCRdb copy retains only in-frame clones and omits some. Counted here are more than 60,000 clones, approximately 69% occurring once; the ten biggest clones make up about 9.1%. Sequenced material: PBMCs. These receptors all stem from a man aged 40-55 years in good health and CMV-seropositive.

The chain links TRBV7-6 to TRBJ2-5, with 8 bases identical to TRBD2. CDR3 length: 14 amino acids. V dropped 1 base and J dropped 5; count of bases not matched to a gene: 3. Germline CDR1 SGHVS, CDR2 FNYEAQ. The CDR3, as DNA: TGTGCCAGCAGCTTAGTTGGCGGGGGGGAGACCCAGTACTTC. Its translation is CASSLVGGGETQYF.

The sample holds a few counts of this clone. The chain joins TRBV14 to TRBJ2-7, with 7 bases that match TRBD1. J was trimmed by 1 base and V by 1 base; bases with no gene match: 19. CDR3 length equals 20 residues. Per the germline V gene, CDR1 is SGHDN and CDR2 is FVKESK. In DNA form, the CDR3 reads TGTGCCAGCAGCCAAGGATTTGGGACAGCCATAGGGAGAGGGTCCTACGAGCAGTACTTC. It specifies CASSQGFGTAIGRGSYEQYF.

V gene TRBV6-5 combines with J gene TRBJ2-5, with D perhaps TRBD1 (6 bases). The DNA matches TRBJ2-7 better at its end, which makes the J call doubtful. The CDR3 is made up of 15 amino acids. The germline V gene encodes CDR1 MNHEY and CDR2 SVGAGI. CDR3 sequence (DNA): TGTGCCAGCAGAGCAACACTACAGGGCTCCTACGAGCAGTACTTC. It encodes CASRATLQGSYEQYF.

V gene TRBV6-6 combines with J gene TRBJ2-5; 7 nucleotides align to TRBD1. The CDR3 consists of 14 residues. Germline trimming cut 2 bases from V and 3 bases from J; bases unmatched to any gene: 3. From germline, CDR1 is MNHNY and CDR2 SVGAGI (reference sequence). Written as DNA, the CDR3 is TGTGCCAGCAGTTACACCGACAGGGAAGAGACCCAGTACTTC. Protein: CASSYTDREETQYF.

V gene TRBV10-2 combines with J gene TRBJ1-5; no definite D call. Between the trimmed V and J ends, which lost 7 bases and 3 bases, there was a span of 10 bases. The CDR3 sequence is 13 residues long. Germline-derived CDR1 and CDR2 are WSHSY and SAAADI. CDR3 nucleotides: TGCGCCAGCATGGAGGGCGCCAATCAGCCCCAGCATTTT. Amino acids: CASMEGANQPQHF.

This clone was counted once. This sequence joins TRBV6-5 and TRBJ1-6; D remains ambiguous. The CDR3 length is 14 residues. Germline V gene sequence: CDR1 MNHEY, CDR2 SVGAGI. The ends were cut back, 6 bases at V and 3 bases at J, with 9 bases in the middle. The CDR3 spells CASRPTGYNSPLHF. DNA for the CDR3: TGTGCCAGCAGGCCGACGGGCTATAATTCACCCCTCCACTTT.

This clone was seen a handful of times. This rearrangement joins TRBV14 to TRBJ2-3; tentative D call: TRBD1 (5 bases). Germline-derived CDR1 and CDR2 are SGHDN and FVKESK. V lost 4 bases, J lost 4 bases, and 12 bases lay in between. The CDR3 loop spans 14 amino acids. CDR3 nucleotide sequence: TGTGCCAGCAGCCCCAGGGTGTTTGCAGATACGCAGTATTTT. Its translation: CASSPRVFADTQYF.

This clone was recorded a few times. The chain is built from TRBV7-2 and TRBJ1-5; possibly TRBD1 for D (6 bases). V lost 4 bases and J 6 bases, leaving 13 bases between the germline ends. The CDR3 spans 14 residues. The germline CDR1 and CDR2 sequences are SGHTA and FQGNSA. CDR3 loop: CASSSGQFVQPQHF. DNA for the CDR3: TGTGCCAGCAGCTCCGGACAGTTCGTTCAGCCCCAGCATTTT.

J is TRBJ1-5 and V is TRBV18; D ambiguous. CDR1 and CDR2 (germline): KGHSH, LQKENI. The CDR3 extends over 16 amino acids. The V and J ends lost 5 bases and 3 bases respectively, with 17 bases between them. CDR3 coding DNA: TGTGCCAGCTCATCACAACAGAGTTGGGCCAATCAGCCCCAGCATTTT. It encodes CASSSQQSWANQPQHF.